This T cell receptor beta chain was observed in a study of shared clonotypes between healthy human individuals. Study details: With ages of 18 to 49, the donors were a couple of women and three men.

Repertoires were generated with immunoSEQ multiplex PCR, while TCRdb's copy carries only in-frame clones and drops some. The sample includes about 470,000 clones, roughly 77% of them seen just once. The healthy adult donors were HIV-negative and reported no recent acute infections or vaccinations. About this clone: Its specificity is unknown.

Whole-study findings and limits: Among donors, the sharing of clonotypes was expected to be influenced by sequencing depth.

This CDR3 spans 18 amino acids. After removal of 5 bases from V and 2 bases from J, the junction contained 7 bases not matched to a gene. Germline values: CDR1 MNHEY, CDR2 SMNVEV (reference sequence). Sequenced sample: PBMCs. This chain links TRBV27 with TRBJ2-6; 12 bases map to TRBD2. This receptor was taken from a woman aged 40 to 49 in good health. Some clones in this sample may be carry-over from other donors' samples. The CDR3 sequence is CASSVLAGGPTGANVLTF. The CDR3 nucleotides read TGTGCCAGCAGTGTGCTAGCGGGAGGGCCCACTGGGGCCAACGTCCTGACTTTC.